Below are 3 T cell receptor beta chains sequenced from a single sample in a study of response to subunit inactivated influenza vaccine. TCRdb processed the RT-PCR reads anew with MiXCR; each CDR3 protein has one entry. The data contain more than 700,000 distinct CDR3 sequences, 21% of them singletons. Source: PBMCs from blood, taken 5 to 6 days after vaccination. These receptors came from a man aged 50 to 60 who received an inactivated influenza vaccine.

This chain joins TRBV27 and TRBJ2-1; the match to TRBD2 covers 8 bases. The CDR3 extends over 16 amino acids. CDR1 and CDR2 from the germline V gene are MNHEY and SMNVEV (reference sequence). Trimming removed 2 bases from V and 3 bases from J; junction bases left unmatched: 6. CDR3 protein: CASSLAGTRLYNEQFF. The CDR3 DNA follows: TGTGCCAGCAGTTTAGCCGGGACTAGGCTCTACAATGAGCAGTTCTTC.

This clonotype was detected only a few times. The chain has TRBV5-1 and TRBJ2-7; the match to TRBD2 covers 7 bases. The CDR3 has 14 residues. V shed 0 bases and J 3 bases; nucleotides not matched to a gene: 3. Germline assignment: CDR1 SGHRS and CDR2 YFSETQ. CDR3 coding DNA: TGCGCCAGCAGCTTGGGGGCGGGAGACTACGAGCAGTACTTC. Translating it yields CASSLGAGDYEQYF.

This chain uses TRBV7-2 with TRBJ2-7, with D tentatively TRBD1 (6 bases). The V end was cut by 5 bases, the J end by 3 bases, with 17 bases between. The germline V gene has CDR1 SGHTA and CDR2 FQGNSA. CDR3 length equals 15 residues. The CDR3 is CASSITGHENYEQYF. CDR3 in DNA: TGTGCCAGCAGCATAACGGGACATGAGAACTACGAGCAGTACTTC.